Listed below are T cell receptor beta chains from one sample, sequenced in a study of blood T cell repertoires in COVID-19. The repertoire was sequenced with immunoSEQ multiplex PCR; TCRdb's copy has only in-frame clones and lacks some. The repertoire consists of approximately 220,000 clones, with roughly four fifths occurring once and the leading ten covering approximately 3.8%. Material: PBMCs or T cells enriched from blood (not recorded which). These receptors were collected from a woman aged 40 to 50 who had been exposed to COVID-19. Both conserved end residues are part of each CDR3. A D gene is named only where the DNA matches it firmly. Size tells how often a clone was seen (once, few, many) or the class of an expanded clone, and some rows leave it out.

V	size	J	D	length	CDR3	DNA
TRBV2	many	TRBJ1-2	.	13	CASSVTGGDGYTF	TGTGCCAGCAGTGTCACGGGGGGCGATGGCTACACCTTC
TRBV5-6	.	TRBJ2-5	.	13	CASSLDRPGTQYF	TGTGCCAGCAGCTTGGACCGCCCCGGGACCCAGTACTTC
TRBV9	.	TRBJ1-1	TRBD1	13	CASSPQGRTEAFF	TGTGCCAGCAGCCCACAGGGGCGCACTGAAGCTTTCTTT
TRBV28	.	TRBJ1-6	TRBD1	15	CASSLWDRNNSPLHF	TGTGCCAGCAGTTTGTGGGACAGGAATAATTCACCCCTCCACTTT
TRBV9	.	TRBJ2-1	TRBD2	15	CASSVTGGDPGEQFF	TGTGCCAGCAGCGTCACCGGGGGGGACCCCGGGGAGCAGTTCTTC
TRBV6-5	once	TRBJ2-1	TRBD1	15	CASSWDRGSYNEQFF	TGTGCCAGCAGTTGGGACAGGGGCTCCTACAATGAGCAGTTCTTC
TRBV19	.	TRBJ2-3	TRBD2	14	CASTGLPPRDTQYF	TGTGCCAGTACGGGACTACCCCCTCGAGATACGCAGTATTTT
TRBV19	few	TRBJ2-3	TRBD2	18	CASSRRTSGVRSTDTQYF	TGTGCCAGTAGTCGACGGACTAGCGGGGTTCGTAGCACAGATACGCAGTATTTT
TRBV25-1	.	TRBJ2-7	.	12	CASSTRGDEQYF	TGTGCCAGCAGTACCAGGGGTGACGAGCAGTACTTC
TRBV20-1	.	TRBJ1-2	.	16	CSASSGHRQVGYGYTF	TGCAGTGCTAGTTCGGGCCACCGACAGGTCGGCTATGGCTACACCTTC
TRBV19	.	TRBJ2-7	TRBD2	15	CASSIRAGAPYEQYF	TGTGCCAGTAGTATTCGAGCGGGGGCCCCCTACGAGCAGTACTTC
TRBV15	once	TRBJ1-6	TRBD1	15	CATSRRTGHNSPLHF	TGTGCCACCAGCCGACGGACAGGGCATAATTCACCCCTCCACTTT
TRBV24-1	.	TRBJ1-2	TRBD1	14	CATSARGTGDGYTF	TGTGCCACCAGTGCTCGGGGAACAGGGGATGGCTACACCTTC
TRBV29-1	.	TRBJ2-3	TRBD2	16	CSVLPPGGAGTDTQYF	TGCAGCGTTCTCCCGCCGGGGGGGGCGGGCACAGATACGCAGTATTTT
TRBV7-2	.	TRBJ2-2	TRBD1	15	CASSLETGGFGELFF	TGTGCCAGCAGCTTAGAGACAGGGGGGTTCGGGGAGCTGTTTTTT
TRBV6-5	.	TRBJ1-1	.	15	CASSLRRPRNTEAFF	TGTGCCAGCAGCTTACGACGGCCTAGGAACACTGAAGCTTTCTTT
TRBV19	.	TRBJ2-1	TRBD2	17	CASSSVAGGALYNEQFF	TGTGCCAGTAGTTCCGTAGCGGGGGGCGCGTTGTACAATGAGCAGTTCTTC
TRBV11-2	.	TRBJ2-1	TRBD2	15	CASSLGSGGRNEQFF	TGTGCCAGCAGCTTGGGTAGCGGGGGACGGAATGAGCAGTTCTTC